This entry lists 3 T cell receptor beta chains sequenced from one sample in a study of T cells in Graves' hyperthyroidism and ophthalmopathy. Researchers amplified the TCR beta CDR3 regions from RNA transcripts. An initial round of RT-PCR targeting the TCR CDR3 relied on the HTBI primer set. TCRdb called the multiplex PCR reads again in MiXCR, with one record for every CDR3 protein. The data show roughly 300,000 distinct CDR3 sequences, less than 30% seen once. Sequenced sample: blood. These receptor sequences come from a man in his forties or fifties with Graves' hyperthyroidism that later progressed to Graves' ophthalmopathy.

This clonotype was observed many times. The chain joins TRBV12-3 or TRBV12-4 to TRBJ2-2, with D tentatively TRBD1 (5 bases). The CDR3 extends over 13 amino acids. V was shortened by 0 bases and J by 6 bases, with 5 bases between the two germline ends. The DNA of the CDR3 is TGTGCCAGCAGTTTAGCGGGGCCCGGGGAGCTGTTTTTT. The encoded protein is CASSLAGPGELFF.

This clonotype has more than one count but fewer than ten. This chain uses TRBV6-2 or TRBV6-3 with TRBJ2-7, with TRBD2 matching 7 bases. Losses at the gene ends were 5 bases for V and 3 bases for J; bases not matched to a gene: 4. The CDR3 is 13 residues long. CDR1 and CDR2 from the germline V gene are MNHEY and SVGEGT. CDR3 bases: TGTGCCAGCAGTACTGGACTAGTCTACGAGCAGTACTTC. Its protein product is CASSTGLVYEQYF.

The chain carries TRBV30 and TRBJ2-7; D remains ambiguous. V shed 4 bases and J shed 2 bases, with 9 bases lying between them. Looked up from germline, CDR1 is GTSNPN and CDR2 is SVGIG (reference sequence). The CDR3 runs to 12 residues. The CDR3 region is CAWTSATYEQYF. In nucleotides, the CDR3 is TGTGCCTGGACATCGGCTACCTACGAGCAGTACTTC.